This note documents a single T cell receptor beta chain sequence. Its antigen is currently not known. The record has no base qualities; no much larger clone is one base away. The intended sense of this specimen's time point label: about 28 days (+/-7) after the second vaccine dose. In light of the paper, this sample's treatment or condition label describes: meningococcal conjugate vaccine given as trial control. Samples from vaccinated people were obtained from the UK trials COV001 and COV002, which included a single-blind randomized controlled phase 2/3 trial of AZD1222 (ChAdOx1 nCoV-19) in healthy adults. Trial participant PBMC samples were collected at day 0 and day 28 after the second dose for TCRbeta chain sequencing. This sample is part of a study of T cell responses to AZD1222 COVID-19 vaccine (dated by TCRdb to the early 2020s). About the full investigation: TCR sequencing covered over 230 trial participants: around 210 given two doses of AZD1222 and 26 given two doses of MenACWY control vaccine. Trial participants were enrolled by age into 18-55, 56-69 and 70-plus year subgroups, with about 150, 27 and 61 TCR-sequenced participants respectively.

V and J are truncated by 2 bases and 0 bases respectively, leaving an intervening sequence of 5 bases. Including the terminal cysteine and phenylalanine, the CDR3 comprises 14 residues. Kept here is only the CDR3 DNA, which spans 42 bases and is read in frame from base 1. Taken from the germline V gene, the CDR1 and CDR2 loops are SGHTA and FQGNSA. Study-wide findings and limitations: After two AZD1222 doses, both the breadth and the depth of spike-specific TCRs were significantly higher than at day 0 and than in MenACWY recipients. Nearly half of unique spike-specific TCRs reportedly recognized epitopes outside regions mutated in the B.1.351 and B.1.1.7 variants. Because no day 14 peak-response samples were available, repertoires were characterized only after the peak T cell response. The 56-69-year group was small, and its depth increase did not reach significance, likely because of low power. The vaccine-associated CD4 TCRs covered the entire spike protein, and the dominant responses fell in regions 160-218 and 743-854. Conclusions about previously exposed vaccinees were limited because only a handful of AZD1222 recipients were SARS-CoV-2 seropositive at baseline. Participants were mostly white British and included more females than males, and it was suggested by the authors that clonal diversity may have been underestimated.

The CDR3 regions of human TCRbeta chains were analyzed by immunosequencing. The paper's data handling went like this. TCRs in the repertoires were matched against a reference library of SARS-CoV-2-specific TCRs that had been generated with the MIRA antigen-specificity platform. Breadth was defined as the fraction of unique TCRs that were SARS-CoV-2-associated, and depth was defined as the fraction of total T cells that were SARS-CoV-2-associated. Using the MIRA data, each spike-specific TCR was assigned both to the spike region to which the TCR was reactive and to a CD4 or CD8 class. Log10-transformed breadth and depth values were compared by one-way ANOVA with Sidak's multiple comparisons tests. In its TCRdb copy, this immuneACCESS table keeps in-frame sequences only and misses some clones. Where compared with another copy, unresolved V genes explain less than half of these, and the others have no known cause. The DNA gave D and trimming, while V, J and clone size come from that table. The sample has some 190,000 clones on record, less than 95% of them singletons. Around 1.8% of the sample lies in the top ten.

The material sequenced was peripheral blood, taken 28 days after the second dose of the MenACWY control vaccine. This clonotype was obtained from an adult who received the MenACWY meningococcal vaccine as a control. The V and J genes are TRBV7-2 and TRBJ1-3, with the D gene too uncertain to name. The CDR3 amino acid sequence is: CASSLMGSGNTIYF. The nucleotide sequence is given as TGTGCCAGCAGCTTAATGGGCTCTGGAAACACCATATATTTT. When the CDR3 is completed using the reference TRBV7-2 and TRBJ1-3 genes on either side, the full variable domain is GAGVSQSPSNKVTEKGKDVELRCDPISGHTALYWYRQSLGQGLEFLIYFQGNSAPDKSGLPSDRFSAERTGGSVSTLTIQRTQQEDSAVYLCASSLMGSGNTIYFGEGSWLTVV.